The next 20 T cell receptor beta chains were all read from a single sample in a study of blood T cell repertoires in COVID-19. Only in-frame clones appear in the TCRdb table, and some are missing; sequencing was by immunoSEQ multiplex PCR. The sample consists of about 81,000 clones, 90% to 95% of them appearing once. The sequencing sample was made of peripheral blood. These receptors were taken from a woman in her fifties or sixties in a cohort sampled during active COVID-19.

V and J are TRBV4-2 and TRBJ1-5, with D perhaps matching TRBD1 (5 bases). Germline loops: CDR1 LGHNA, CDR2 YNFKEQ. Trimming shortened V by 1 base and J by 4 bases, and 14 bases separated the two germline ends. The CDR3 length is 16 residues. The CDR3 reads CASSQVDPRGNQPQHF. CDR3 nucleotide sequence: TGTGCCAGCAGCCAAGTTGACCCAAGGGGAAATCAGCCCCAGCATTTT.

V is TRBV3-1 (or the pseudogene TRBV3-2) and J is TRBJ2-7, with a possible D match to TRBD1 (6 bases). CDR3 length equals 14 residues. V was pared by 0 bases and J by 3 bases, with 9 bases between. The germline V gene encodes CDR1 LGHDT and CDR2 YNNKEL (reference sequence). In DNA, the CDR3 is TGTGCCAGCAGCCAAGAGGACAGCTACTACGAGCAGTACTTC. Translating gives CASSQEDSYYEQYF.

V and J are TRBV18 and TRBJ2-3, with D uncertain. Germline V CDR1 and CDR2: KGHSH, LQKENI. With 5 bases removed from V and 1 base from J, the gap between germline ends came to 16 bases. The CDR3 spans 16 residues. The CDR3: CASSSLIPSGTDTQYF. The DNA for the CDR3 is TGTGCCAGCTCATCTCTAATTCCAAGCGGCACAGATACGCAGTATTTT.

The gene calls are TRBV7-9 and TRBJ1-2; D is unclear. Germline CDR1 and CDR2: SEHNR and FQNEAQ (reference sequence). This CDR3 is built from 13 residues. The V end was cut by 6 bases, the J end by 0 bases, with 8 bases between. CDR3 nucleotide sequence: TGTGCCAGCAGTCGTCTTGCTAACTATGGCTACACCTTC. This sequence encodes CASSRLANYGYTF.

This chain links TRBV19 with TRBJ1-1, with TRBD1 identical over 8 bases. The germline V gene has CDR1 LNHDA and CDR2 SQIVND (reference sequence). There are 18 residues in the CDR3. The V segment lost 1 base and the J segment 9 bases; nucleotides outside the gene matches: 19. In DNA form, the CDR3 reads TGTGCCAGTAGTATAGGTCCAGGGGGCGTTAAGGACCGGGGAAAAGCTTTCTTT. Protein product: CASSIGPGGVKDRGKAFF.

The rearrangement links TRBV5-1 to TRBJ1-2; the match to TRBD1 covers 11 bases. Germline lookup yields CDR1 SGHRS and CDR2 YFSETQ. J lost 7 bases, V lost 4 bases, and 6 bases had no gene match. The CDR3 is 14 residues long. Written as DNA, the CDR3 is TGCGCCAGCAGCCCCGGGACAGGGGGGTTTGGCTACACCTTC. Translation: CASSPGTGGFGYTF.

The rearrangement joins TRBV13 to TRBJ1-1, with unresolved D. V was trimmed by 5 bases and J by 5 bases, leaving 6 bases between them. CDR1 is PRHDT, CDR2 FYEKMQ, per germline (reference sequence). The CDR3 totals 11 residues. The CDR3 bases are TGTGCCAGCAGCCTCGCGACTGAAGCTTTCTTT. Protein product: CASSLATEAFF.

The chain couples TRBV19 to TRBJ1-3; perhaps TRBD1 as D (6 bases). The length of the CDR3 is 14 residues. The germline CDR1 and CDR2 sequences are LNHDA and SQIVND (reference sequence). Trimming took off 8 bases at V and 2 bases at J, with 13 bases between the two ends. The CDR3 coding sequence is TGTGCCAGTGGAAACAGGGCGGCTGGAAACACCATATATTTT. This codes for CASGNRAAGNTIYF.

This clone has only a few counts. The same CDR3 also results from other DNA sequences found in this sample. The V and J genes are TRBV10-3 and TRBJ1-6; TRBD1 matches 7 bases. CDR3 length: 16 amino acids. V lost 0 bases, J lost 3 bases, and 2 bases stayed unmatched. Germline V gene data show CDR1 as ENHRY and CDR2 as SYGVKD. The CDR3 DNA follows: TGTGCCATCAGTGAGTCGGCAGGGGGCTATAATTCACCCCTCCACTTT. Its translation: CAISESAGGYNSPLHF.

The CDR3 loop reads CASSPQSWGAGGSHNEQFF. The CDR3 DNA sequence: TGTGCCAGCAGCCCACAGTCATGGGGCGCGGGAGGGTCCCACAATGAGCAGTTCTTC. The chain couples TRBV21-1 to TRBJ2-1; the D call in the table, TRBD2, was not verified against the DNA. TRBV21-1 is a recognized pseudogene. The CDR3 totals 19 residues.

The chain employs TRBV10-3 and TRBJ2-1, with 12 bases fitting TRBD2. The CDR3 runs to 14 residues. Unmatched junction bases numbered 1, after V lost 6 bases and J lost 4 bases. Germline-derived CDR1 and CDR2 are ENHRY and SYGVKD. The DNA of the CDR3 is TGTGCCATCAGCACTAGCGGGGGGTACAATGAGCAGTTCTTC. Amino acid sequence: CAISTSGGYNEQFF.

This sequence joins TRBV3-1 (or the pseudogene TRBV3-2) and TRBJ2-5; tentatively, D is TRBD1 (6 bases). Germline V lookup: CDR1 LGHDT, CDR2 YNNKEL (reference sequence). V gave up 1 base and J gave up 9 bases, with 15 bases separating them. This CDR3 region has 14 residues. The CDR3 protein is CASSQAWGRVPQYF. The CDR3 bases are TGTGCCAGCAGCCAAGCGTGGGGGCGCGTTCCCCAGTACTTC.

CDR3 in amino acids: CASSQVPVTYEQYF. The CDR3 coding sequence is TGTGCCAGCAGCCAAGTTCCAGTTACCTACGAGCAGTACTTC. This chain connects TRBV3-1 (or the pseudogene TRBV3-2) to TRBJ2-7; D gene ambiguous. The CDR3 totals 14 residues. V lost 1 base and J 2 bases, leaving 9 bases between the germline ends. CDR1 is LGHDT, CDR2 YNNKEL, per germline (reference sequence).

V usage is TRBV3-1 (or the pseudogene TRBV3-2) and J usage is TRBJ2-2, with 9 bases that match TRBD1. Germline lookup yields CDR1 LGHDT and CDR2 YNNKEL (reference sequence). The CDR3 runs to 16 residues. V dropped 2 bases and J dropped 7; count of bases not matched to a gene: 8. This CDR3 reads CASSQYGQGNGGELFF. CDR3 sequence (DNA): TGTGCCAGCAGCCAATATGGACAGGGGAATGGCGGGGAGCTGTTTTTT.

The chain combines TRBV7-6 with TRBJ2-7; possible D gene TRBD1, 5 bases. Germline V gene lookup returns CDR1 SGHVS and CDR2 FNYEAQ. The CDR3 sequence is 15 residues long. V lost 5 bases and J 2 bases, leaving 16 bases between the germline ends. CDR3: CASSPVVTGAYEQYF. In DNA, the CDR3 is TGTGCCAGCAGCCCAGTTGTCACAGGTGCCTACGAGCAGTACTTC.

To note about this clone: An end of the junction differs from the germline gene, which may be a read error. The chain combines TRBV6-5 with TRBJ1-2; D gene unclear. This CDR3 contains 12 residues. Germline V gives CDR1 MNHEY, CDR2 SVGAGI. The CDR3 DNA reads TGTGCCAGCAGCAAAGTCCAGAACGCAATCGCCTTC. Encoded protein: CASSKVQNAIAF.

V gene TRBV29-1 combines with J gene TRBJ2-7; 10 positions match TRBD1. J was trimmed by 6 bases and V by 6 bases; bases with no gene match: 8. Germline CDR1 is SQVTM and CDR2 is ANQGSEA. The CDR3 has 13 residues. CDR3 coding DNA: TGCAGCGTAGACCGGGACAGGGGATCCGAGCAGTACTTC. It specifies CSVDRDRGSEQYF.

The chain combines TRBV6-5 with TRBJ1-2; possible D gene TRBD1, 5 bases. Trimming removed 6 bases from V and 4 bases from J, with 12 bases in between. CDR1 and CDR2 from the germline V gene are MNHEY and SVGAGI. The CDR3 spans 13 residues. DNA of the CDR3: TGTGCCAGCAGGGTACCAGGGTCCTATGGCTACACCTTC. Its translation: CASRVPGSYGYTF.

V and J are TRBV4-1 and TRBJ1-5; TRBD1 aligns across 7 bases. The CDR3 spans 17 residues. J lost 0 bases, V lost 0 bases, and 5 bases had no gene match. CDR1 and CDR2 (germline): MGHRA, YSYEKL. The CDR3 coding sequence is TGCGCCAGCAGCCAAGACCCCGGGACAGATAGCAATCAGCCCCAGCATTTT. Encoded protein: CASSQDPGTDSNQPQHF.

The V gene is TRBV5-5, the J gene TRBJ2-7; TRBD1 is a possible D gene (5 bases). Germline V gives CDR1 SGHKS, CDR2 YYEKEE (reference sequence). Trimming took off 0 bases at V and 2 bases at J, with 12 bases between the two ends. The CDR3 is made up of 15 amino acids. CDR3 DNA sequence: TGTGCCAGCAGCTTGGACAGGCCAAGGGCCTACGAGCAGTACTTC. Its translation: CASSLDRPRAYEQYF.